This T cell receptor (beta chain) was captured in a study of T cell responses to AZD1222 COVID-19 vaccine. Findings and limits, study-wide: Regions left unmutated in variants are reportedly the target of nearly half of spike-specific TCRs. Only a handful of AZD1222 recipients, roughly 6 in all, had baseline seropositivity. Clonal diversity was possibly underestimated; the donors were predominantly white British and more often female. Vaccine-associated CD4 TCRs spanned spike, dominant at 160-218 and 743-854.

As to this clone: Antigen unknown.

The protocol was immunoSEQ multiplex PCR, while the TCRdb copy is restricted to in-frame clones and leaves out a portion. The table shows 80,000 to 95,000 clones, with approximately 78% occurring only once. The CDR3 is 16 residues long. The V gene's germline CDR1 is MDHEN and CDR2 SYDVKM. Losses at the gene ends were 5 bases for V and 4 bases for J; bases not matched to a gene: 6. The input for sequencing was peripheral blood, taken on day 0 of AZD1222 vaccination. V and J are TRBV28 and TRBJ2-1; TRBD2 matches at 12 bases. The sequence was collected from an adult in good health. The CDR3 reads CASSRGLAGFYNEQFF. The CDR3 DNA sequence: TGTGCCAGCAGTCGCGGACTAGCGGGATTTTACAATGAGCAGTTCTTC.